The 27 T cell receptor beta chains below were found in one sample sequenced in a study of technical replicates of blood from several donors. The table came from immunoSEQ multiplex PCR; TCRdb's copy has only in-frame clones and leaves some out. The sample includes 65,000 to 90,000 clones, about 92% of them seen just once. Specimen: T cells isolated from PBMCs. The receptors originated from a human donor in good health.

The chain carries TRBV29-1 and TRBJ1-4, with 7 bases that match TRBD1. Germline V gene lookup returns CDR1 SQVTM and CDR2 ANQGSEA. V lost 4 bases, J lost 7 bases, and 12 bases stayed unmatched. The CDR3 is 15 residues long. The CDR3 DNA sequence: TGCAGCGTTGGAGGACGGACAGGCCATGGTGAAAAACTGTTTTTT. Protein product: CSVGGRTGHGEKLFF. Together with reference TRBV29-1 and TRBJ1-4, the CDR3 gives the full variable domain: SAVISQKPSRDICQRGTSLTIQCQVDSQVTMMFWYRQQPGQSLTLIATANQGSEATYESGFVIDKFPISRPNLTFSTLTVSNMSPEDSSIYLCSVGGRTGHGEKLFFGSGTQLSVL.

This sequence joins TRBV7-3 and TRBJ1-1; D gene unclear. Germline assignment: CDR1 SGHTA and CDR2 FQGTGA. The CDR3 runs 14 residues. Trimming took off 5 bases at V and 2 bases at J, with 12 bases between the two ends. The CDR3 is CASSPSGFNTEAFF. CDR3 nucleotides: TGTGCCAGCAGCCCGAGCGGGTTTAACACTGAAGCTTTCTTT.

This rearrangement joins TRBV7-9 to TRBJ2-7, with 11 positions matching TRBD2. Germline CDR1 reads SEHNR; CDR2 reads FQNEAQ (reference sequence). V was pared by 4 bases and J by 0 bases, with 5 bases of the junction left unmatched. This CDR3 has 16 amino acids. CDR3 in DNA: TGTGCCAGCAGCTCCTTAGCGGGAGGGTCCTCCTACGAGCAGTACTTC. It encodes CASSSLAGGSSYEQYF. Supplemented by reference TRBV7-9 and TRBJ2-7, the full variable domain reads DTGVSQNPRHKITKRGQNVTFRCDPISEHNRLYWYRQTLGQGPEFLTYFQNEAQLEKSRLLSDRFSAERPKGSFSTLEIQRTEQGDSAMYLCASSSLAGGSSYEQYFGPGTRLTVT.

The chain joins TRBV6-4 to TRBJ2-1; possible D gene TRBD1, 6 bases. Trimming took 6 bases from V and 8 from J, leaving 20 bases between them. The CDR3 spans 15 residues. The germline CDR1 and CDR2 sequences are MRHNA and SNTAGT. The CDR3 sequence is CASRTTGFVGYEQFF. In DNA form, the CDR3 reads TGTGCCAGCAGGACCACAGGGTTTGTTGGCTATGAGCAGTTCTTC.

The V gene is TRBV5-4, the J gene TRBJ2-5, with D perhaps matching TRBD2 (5 bases). This CDR3 contains 14 residues. Trimming left V 4 bases short and J 4 bases short, with 14 bases between. Germline V gene lookup returns CDR1 SGHNT and CDR2 YYREEE (reference sequence). The CDR3 loop reads CASSTRTPPETQYF. The CDR3 nucleotides are TGTGCCAGCAGCACCCGGACTCCCCCAGAGACCCAGTACTTC.

The chain carries TRBV25-1 and TRBJ1-1; D gene uncertain. Trimming took off 3 bases at V and 6 bases at J, with 11 bases between the two ends. This CDR3 region has 13 residues. Germline CDR1 and CDR2: MGHDK and SYGVNS. The CDR3 loop reads CASSDWQEAEAFF. The CDR3 nucleotides are TGTGCCAGCAGTGATTGGCAGGAAGCTGAAGCTTTCTTT.

The gene calls are TRBV27 and TRBJ2-5, with no clear D. V gave up 2 bases and J gave up 4 bases, with 11 bases separating them. The CDR3 sequence is 14 residues long. CDR1 is MNHEY and CDR2 is SMNVEV in the germline V gene (reference sequence). DNA of the CDR3: TGTGCCAGCAGTTTAGGTCTAGGTTTAGAGACCCAGTACTTC. Translation: CASSLGLGLETQYF.

This rearrangement joins TRBV19 to TRBJ2-2; D is perhaps TRBD1 (6 bases). The germline CDR1 and CDR2 sequences are LNHDA and SQIVND (reference sequence). V was trimmed by 8 bases and J by 5 bases, leaving 9 bases between them. The CDR3 extends over 12 amino acids. CDR3 loop: CASLTGTGELFF. In DNA, the CDR3 is TGTGCCAGTTTAACAGGGACCGGGGAGCTGTTTTTT.

The chain employs TRBV25-1 and TRBJ2-3, with 9 bases lining up with TRBD1. Germline CDR1 reads MGHDK; CDR2 reads SYGVNS. The CDR3 is 17 amino acids. V shed 6 bases and J 4 bases; nucleotides not matched to a gene: 14. The chain's CDR3 is CASRQTGTGYYSDTQYF. The CDR3 region has the DNA TGTGCCAGCAGACAGACCGGGACAGGGTATTATTCAGATACGCAGTATTTT.

The chain combines TRBV27 with TRBJ2-1; TRBD2 matches at 8 bases. Germline V gene data show CDR1 as MNHEY and CDR2 as SMNVEV (reference sequence). The V segment lost 5 bases and the J segment 4 bases; nucleotides outside the gene matches: 10. This CDR3 is built from 16 residues. The CDR3 loop reads CASSPSLVAGYNEQFF. In DNA, the CDR3 is TGTGCCAGCAGTCCCTCTTTGGTAGCGGGGTACAATGAGCAGTTCTTC.

The rearrangement joins TRBV27 to TRBJ2-3, with 8 bases fitting TRBD2. CDR3 size: 16 residues. The germline CDR1 and CDR2 sequences are MNHEY and SMNVEV (reference sequence). The V gene end was trimmed by 3 bases and the J gene end by 2 bases; junction bases not matched to a gene: 7. This CDR3 reads CASSLNPGGLTDTQYF. The DNA of the CDR3 is TGTGCCAGCAGTTTGAATCCGGGAGGGCTCACAGATACGCAGTATTTT.

The CDR3, as DNA: TGTGCCAGCAGCTTCCGGGACAGGAATGAAAAACTGTTTTTT. As protein: CASSFRDRNEKLFF. This sequence joins TRBV9 and TRBJ1-4; 8 nucleotides line up with TRBD1. With 4 bases clipped from V and 5 bases from J, the junction kept 4 bases outside the gene matches. The CDR3 sequence is 14 residues long. Germline loops: CDR1 SGDLS, CDR2 YYNGEE.

The CDR3 region has the DNA TGTGCCAGCAGCCAGGGACTGAGCAATCAGCCCCAGCATTTT. The encoded protein is CASSQGLSNQPQHF. V is TRBV7-9 and J is TRBJ1-5; TRBD1 is a possible D gene (5 bases). This CDR3 comprises 14 residues. Germline CDR1 is SEHNR and CDR2 is FQNEAQ (reference sequence). The V and J ends lost 5 bases and 1 base respectively, with 9 bases between them.

This clone was observed a handful of times. This chain connects TRBV29-1 to TRBJ1-1; D remains ambiguous. The germline CDR1 and CDR2 sequences are SQVTM and ANQGSEA. V lost 4 bases, J lost 5 bases, and 8 bases lay in between. The CDR3 consists of 11 residues. This CDR3 reads CSVGRDTEAFF. DNA of the CDR3: TGCAGCGTTGGGAGGGATACTGAAGCTTTCTTT.

The rearrangement links TRBV13 to TRBJ1-5; D possibly corresponds to TRBD1 (6 bases). The length of the CDR3 is 15 residues. CDR1 and CDR2 (germline): PRHDT, FYEKMQ (reference sequence). V was shortened by 0 bases and J by 6 bases, with 12 bases between the two germline ends. As DNA, the CDR3 is TGTGCCAGCAGCTTAGGAAGGGGGATGGGTCAGCCCCAGCATTTT. Its protein product is CASSLGRGMGQPQHF.

V gene TRBV10-3 combines with J gene TRBJ1-1, with unresolved D. The CDR3 sequence is 15 residues long. Germline values: CDR1 ENHRY, CDR2 SYGVKD. The V end was cut by 0 bases, the J end by 1 base, with 9 bases between. CDR3 sequence (DNA): TGTGCCATCAGTGAGTCCCACGACTCGAACACTGAAGCTTTCTTT. This gives the protein CAISESHDSNTEAFF.

The chain recombines TRBV6-1 with TRBJ2-7; D is uncertain. This CDR3 spans 13 amino acids. The germline V gene encodes CDR1 MNHNS and CDR2 SASEGT. V was pared by 0 bases and J by 9 bases, with 12 bases between. Here the CDR3 DNA reads TGTGCCAGCAGTGAAGCATCTCCACTTTCGCAGTACTTC. Translated: CASSEASPLSQYF.

The chain joins TRBV6-4 to TRBJ2-3; D gene uncertain. Germline CDR1 and CDR2: MRHNA and SNTAGT. This CDR3 is 15 amino acids long. Trimming stripped 3 bases from V and 4 bases from J, with 14 bases between. CDR3 residues: CASSDVGLGADTQYF. DNA for the CDR3: TGTGCCAGCAGTGATGTTGGGTTAGGAGCAGATACGCAGTATTTT.

This chain uses TRBV6-1 with TRBJ2-5, with D possibly being TRBD2 (5 bases). The CDR3 runs to 14 residues. V was trimmed by 6 bases and J by 5 bases, leaving 16 bases between them. Germline CDR1 MNHNS, CDR2 SASEGT. The CDR3 DNA sequence: TGTGCCAGCAGCCCGGGATCGAGATTCGAGACCCAGTACTTC. Translation: CASSPGSRFETQYF.

The chain combines TRBV5-1 with TRBJ1-2; tentative D call: TRBD1 (5 bases). The CDR3 has 17 amino acids. In germline, CDR1 is SGHRS, CDR2 YFSETQ. V shed 2 bases and J shed 4 bases, with 21 bases lying between them. For the CDR3, the DNA is TGCGCCAGCAGCTTCCAAAGAGGGCAGGGACTGCTCTATGGCTACACCTTC. This gives the protein CASSFQRGQGLLYGYTF.

The J gene is TRBJ2-3, the V gene TRBV5-1, with 11 bases lining up with TRBD2. CDR1 SGHRS and CDR2 YFSETQ come from the germline V gene. The length of the CDR3 is 18 residues. The J segment lost 0 bases and the V segment lost 4 bases, leaving 10 bases of the junction unmatched. The CDR3 DNA follows: TGCGCCAGCAGCCTTACCGGGACTAGCGGTACTAGCACAGATACGCAGTATTTT. Translated, it gives CASSLTGTSGTSTDTQYF.

The rearrangement joins TRBV18 to TRBJ2-5; 9 bases match TRBD1. V shed 5 bases, J shed 4 bases, and the junction held 8 bases outside the gene matches. The germline CDR1 and CDR2 sequences are KGHSH and LQKENI. The CDR3 spans 15 residues. Here the CDR3 reads CASSNGQGLIETQYF. The CDR3 coding sequence is TGTGCCAGCTCAAATGGACAGGGGCTAATAGAGACCCAGTACTTC.

The genes are TRBV5-1 and TRBJ2-7; TRBD1 is a possible D gene (6 bases). This CDR3 has 15 amino acids. CDR1 and CDR2 (germline): SGHRS, YFSETQ. The V end was cut by 2 bases, the J end by 4 bases, with 16 bases between. The CDR3 loop is CASSLLTGTRYEQYF. CDR3 DNA: TGCGCCAGCAGCTTACTTACAGGGACGCGTTACGAGCAGTACTTC.

The chain employs TRBV19 and TRBJ2-7; D possibly corresponds to TRBD1 (5 bases). CDR1 is LNHDA, CDR2 SQIVND, per germline (reference sequence). This CDR3 is built from 20 residues. V shed 4 bases and J shed 2 bases, with 30 bases lying between them. The DNA for the CDR3 is TGTGCCAGTAGTAGTCCTGCGGCCGCAGGGAACGTCTATGCCCCCTACGAGCAGTACTTC. Its translation: CASSSPAAAGNVYAPYEQYF.

The chain employs TRBV27 and TRBJ2-1, with 8 positions matching TRBD2. The CDR3 runs 18 residues. Germline V gives CDR1 MNHEY, CDR2 SMNVEV (reference sequence). The V and J ends lost 4 bases and 7 bases, in that order; junction bases with no gene match: 18. The CDR3 sequence is CASSYRVIGRGKGNEQFF. The DNA of the CDR3 is TGTGCCAGCAGTTATCGGGTAATCGGGAGGGGGAAAGGGAATGAGCAGTTCTTC.

This rearrangement joins TRBV6-1 to TRBJ2-5, with D uncertain. The CDR3 covers 11 residues. Germline V lookup: CDR1 MNHNS, CDR2 SASEGT. The V and J ends lost 2 bases and 7 bases respectively, with 5 bases between them. The CDR3 DNA follows: TGTGCCAGCAGTGAATGGGCGACCCAGTACTTC. Its protein product is CASSEWATQYF.

This clone has a count of ten or more. The rearrangement uses TRBV11-2 and TRBJ1-3; D might be TRBD1 (6 bases). Germline CDR1 and CDR2: SGHAT and FQNNGV. Trimming stripped 4 bases from V and 0 bases from J, with 7 bases between. The CDR3 covers 14 residues. CDR3 protein: CASSSGHSGNTIYF. The CDR3 DNA sequence: TGTGCCAGCAGCTCGGGACACTCTGGAAACACCATATATTTT.